This TCR beta chain was obtained from a study of T cell changes during pregnancy in multiple sclerosis. CDR3 length: 14 amino acids. The germline gives CDR1 WNHNN, CDR2 SYGVQD (reference sequence). The ends lost 0 bases at V and 5 bases at J; junction bases unmatched: 2. Libraries were prepared by immunoSEQ multiplex PCR; TCRdb keeps only in-frame clonotypes and omits some of them. Of about 100,000 clones listed, around nine tenths are singletons. This chain links TRBV10-1 with TRBJ1-1; 8 nucleotides agree with TRBD1. This receptor was obtained from a female donor with multiple sclerosis, enrolled in a pregnancy study. The input for sequencing was peripheral blood, taken in the second trimester of pregnancy. The CDR3 loop is CASSESGQGTEAFF. The CDR3 DNA follows: TGCGCCAGCAGTGAGTCCGGACAGGGAACTGAAGCTTTCTTT.